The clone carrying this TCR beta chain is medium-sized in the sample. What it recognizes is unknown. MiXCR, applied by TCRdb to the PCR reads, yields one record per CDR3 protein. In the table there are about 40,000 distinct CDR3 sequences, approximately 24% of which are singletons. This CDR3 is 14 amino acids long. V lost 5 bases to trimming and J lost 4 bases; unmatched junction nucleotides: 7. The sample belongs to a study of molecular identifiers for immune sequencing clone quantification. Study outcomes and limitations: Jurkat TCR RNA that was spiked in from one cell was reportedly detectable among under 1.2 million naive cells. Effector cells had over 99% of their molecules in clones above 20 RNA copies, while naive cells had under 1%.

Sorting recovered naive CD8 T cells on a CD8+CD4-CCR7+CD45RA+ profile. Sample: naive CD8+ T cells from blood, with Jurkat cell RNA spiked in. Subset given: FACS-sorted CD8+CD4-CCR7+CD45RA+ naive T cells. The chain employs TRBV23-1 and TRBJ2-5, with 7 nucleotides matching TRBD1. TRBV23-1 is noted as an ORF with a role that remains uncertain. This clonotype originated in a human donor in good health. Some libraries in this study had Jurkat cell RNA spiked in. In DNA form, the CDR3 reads TGCGCCAGCAGTTACGGGACAGTCGGAGAGACCCAGTACTTC. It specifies CASSYGTVGETQYF.